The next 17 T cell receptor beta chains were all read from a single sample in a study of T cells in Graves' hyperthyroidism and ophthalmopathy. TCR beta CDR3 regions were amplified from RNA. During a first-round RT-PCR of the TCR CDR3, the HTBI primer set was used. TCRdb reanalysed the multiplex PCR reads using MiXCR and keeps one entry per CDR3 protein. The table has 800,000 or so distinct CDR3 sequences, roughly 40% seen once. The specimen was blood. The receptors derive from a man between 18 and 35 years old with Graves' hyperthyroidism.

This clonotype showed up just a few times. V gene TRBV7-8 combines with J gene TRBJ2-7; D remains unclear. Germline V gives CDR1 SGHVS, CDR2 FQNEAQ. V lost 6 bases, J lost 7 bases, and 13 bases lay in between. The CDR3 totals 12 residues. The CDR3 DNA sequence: TGTGCCAGCAGACCTATGCGTCGGGAGCAGTACTTC. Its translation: CASRPMRREQYF.

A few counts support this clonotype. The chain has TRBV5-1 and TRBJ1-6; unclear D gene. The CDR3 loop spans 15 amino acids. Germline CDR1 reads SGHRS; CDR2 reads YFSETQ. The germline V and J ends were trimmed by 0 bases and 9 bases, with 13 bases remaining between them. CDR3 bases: TGCGCCAGCAGCTTGGATGTAGGGTCGGCTTCACCCCTCCACTTT. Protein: CASSLDVGSASPLHF.

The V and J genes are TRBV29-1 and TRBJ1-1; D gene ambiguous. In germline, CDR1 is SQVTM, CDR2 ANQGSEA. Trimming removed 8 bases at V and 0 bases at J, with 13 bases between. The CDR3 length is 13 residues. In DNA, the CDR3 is TGCAGCAGTCAAGGTAAGCTGAACACTGAAGCTTTCTTT. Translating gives CSSQGKLNTEAFF.

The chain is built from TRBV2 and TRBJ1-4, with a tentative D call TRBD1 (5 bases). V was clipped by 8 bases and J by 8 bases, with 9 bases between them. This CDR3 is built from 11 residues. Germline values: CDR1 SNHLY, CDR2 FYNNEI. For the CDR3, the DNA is TGTGCCAGCCTCGAGGGGGAAAAACTGTTTTTT. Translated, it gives CASLEGEKLFF.

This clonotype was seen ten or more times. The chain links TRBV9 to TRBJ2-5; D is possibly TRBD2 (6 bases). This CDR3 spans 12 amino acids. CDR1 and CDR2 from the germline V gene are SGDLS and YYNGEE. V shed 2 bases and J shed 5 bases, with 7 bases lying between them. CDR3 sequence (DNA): TGTGCCAGCAGCGTGGCGGGGGAGACCCAGTACTTC. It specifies CASSVAGETQYF.

CDR3: CASTRGDEAFF. In DNA form, the CDR3 reads TGTGCCAGCACACGAGGGGATGAAGCTTTCTTT. The chain employs TRBV6-5 and TRBJ1-1; D might be TRBD1 (5 bases). CDR3 size: 11 residues. Trimming cost V 7 bases and J 7 bases, with 10 bases left between them. Germline values: CDR1 MNHEY, CDR2 SVGAGI.

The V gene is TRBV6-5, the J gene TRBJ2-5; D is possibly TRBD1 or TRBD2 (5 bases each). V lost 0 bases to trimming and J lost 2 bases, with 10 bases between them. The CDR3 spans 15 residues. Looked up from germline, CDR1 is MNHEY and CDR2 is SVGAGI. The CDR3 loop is CASSYSTGPQETQYF. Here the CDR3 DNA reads TGTGCCAGCAGTTACTCGACGGGACCACAAGAGACCCAGTACTTC.

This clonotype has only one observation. The CDR3 DNA sequence: TGTGCCTGGAGTGTGGGCGAGCAGTACTTC. It specifies CAWSVGEQYF. V is TRBV30 and J is TRBJ2-7; D is unresolved. Germline V gives CDR1 GTSNPN, CDR2 SVGIG (reference sequence). CDR3 length: 10 residues. V gave up 0 bases and J gave up 6 bases, with 3 bases separating them.

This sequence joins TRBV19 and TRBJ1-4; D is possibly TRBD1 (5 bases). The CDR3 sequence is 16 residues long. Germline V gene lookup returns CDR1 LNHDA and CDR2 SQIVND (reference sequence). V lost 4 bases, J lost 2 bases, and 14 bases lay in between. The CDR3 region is CASSTWDGATNEKLFF. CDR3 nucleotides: TGTGCCAGTAGTACCTGGGACGGAGCTACTAATGAAAAACTGTTTTTT.

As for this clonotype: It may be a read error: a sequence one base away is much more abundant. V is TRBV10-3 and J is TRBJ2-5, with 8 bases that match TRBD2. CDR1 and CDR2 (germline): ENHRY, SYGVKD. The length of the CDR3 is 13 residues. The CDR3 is CAITPGERETQHF. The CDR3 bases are TGTGCCATCACCCCAGGGGAGCGGGAGACCCAGCACTTC.

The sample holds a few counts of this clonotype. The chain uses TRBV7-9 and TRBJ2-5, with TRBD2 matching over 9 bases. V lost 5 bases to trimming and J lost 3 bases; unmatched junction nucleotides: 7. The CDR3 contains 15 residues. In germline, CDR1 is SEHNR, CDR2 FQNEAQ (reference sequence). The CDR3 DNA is TGTGCCAGCAGCCCGAAGGCGGGGGGGAAAGAGACCCAGTACTTC. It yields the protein CASSPKAGGKETQYF.

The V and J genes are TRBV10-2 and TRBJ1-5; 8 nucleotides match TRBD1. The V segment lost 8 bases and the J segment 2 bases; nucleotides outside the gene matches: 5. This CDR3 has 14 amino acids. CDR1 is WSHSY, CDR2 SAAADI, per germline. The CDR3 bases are TGCGCCAGCCTCGGACAGGGTGGCAATCAGCCCCAGCATTTT. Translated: CASLGQGGNQPQHF.

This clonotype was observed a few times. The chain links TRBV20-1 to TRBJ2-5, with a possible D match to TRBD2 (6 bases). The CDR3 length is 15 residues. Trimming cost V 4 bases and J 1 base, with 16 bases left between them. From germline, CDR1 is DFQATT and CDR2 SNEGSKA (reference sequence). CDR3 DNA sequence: TGCAGTGCTAATTCTCCGGGGCGGGGCCAAGAGACCCAGTACTTC. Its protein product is CSANSPGRGQETQYF.

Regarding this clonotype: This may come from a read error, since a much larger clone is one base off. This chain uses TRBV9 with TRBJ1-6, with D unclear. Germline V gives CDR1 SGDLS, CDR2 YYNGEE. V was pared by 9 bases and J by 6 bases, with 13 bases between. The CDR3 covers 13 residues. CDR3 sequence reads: CANKGGINSPLHF. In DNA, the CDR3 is TGTGCCAACAAAGGAGGGATTAATTCACCCCTCCACTTT.

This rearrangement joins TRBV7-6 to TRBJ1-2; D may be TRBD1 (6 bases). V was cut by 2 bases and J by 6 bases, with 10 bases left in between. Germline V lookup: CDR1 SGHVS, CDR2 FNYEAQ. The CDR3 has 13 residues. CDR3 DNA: TGTGCCAGCAGCTTAATAGGGGGTCATGGCTACACCTTC. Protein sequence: CASSLIGGHGYTF.

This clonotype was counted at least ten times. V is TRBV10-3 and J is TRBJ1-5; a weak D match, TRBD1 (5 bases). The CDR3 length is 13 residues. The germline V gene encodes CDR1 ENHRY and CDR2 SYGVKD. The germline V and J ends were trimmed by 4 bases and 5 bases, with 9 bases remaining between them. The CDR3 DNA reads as TGTGCCATCAGTGTATCGGGGGATCAGCCCCAGCATTTT. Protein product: CAISVSGDQPQHF.

In DNA, the CDR3 is TGTGCCAGCAGCTTAGGGGGGGCTGGGGTCAATCAGCCCCAGCATTTT. Amino acids: CASSLGGAGVNQPQHF. This chain connects TRBV7-2 to TRBJ1-5; weak D call: TRBD1 (6 bases). CDR3 length equals 16 residues. Germline loops: CDR1 SGHTA, CDR2 FQGNSA. V was clipped by 1 base and J by 3 bases, with 13 bases between them.